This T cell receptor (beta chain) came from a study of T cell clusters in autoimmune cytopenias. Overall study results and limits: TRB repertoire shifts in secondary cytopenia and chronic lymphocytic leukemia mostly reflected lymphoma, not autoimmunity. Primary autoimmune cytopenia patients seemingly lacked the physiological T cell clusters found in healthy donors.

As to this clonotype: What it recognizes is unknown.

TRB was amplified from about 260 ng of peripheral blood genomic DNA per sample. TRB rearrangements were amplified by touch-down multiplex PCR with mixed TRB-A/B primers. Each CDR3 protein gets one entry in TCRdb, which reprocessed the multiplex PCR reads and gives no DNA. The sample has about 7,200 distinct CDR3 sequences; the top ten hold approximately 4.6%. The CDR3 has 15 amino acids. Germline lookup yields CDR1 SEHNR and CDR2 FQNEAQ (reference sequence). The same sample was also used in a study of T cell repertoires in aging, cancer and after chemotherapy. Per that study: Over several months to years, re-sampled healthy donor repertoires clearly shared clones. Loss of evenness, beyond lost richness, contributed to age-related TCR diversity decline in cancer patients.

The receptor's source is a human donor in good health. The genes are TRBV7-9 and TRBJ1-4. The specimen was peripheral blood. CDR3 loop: CASSLDGTTNEKLFF.